A single sample gave rise to the 26 T cell receptor beta chains below, sequenced in a study of blood T cell repertoires in COVID-19. Produced via immunoSEQ multiplex PCR; TCRdb's table is partial and in-frame only. The table lists under 200,000 clones, 87% of them singletons. The sequenced sample was peripheral blood. These receptors came from a woman aged 70 to 79 with COVID-19, enrolled during active disease.

The chain joins TRBV29-1 to TRBJ2-2; 7 positions match TRBD2. CDR3 size: 11 residues. V lost 3 bases, J lost 13 bases, and 5 bases stayed unmatched. Looked up from germline, CDR1 is SQVTM and CDR2 is ANQGSEA. The CDR3 spells CSVEGGHRLFF. The CDR3 nucleotides are TGCAGCGTTGAGGGAGGGCACCGGCTGTTTTTT.

The J gene is TRBJ1-5, the V gene TRBV28, with TRBD1 matching over 9 bases. CDR1 and CDR2 (germline): MDHEN, SYDVKM. The CDR3 covers 13 residues. J lost 5 bases, V lost 6 bases, and 2 bases had no gene match. This chain's CDR3 is CASRGQGYQPQHF. The CDR3 DNA follows: TGTGCCAGCAGAGGACAGGGGTATCAGCCCCAGCATTTT. Together with reference TRBV28 and TRBJ1-5, the CDR3 gives the full variable domain: DVKVTQSSRYLVKRTGEKVFLECVQDMDHENMFWYRQDPGLGLRLIYFSYDVKMKEKGDIPEGYSVSREKKERFSLILESASTNQTSMYLCASRGQGYQPQHFGDGTRLSIL.

The chain employs TRBV6-6 and TRBJ2-7; 12 bases fit TRBD1. Germline loops: CDR1 MNHNY, CDR2 SVGAGI (reference sequence). V trimming: 6 bases; J trimming: 5 bases; junction bases outside the gene matches: 8. The CDR3 spans 15 residues. The chain's CDR3 is CASRKTGTGGNEQYF. The CDR3 bases are TGTGCCAGCAGAAAAACCGGGACAGGGGGCAACGAGCAGTACTTC.

The genes are TRBV28 and TRBJ2-5; possibly TRBD2 for D (7 bases). V was trimmed by 6 bases and J by 5 bases, leaving 16 bases between them. The CDR3 extends over 14 amino acids. Germline CDR1 and CDR2: MDHEN and SYDVKM. CDR3 bases: TGTGCCAGCAGCCCGGGCGGGGGCGGGGAGACCCAGTACTTC. Translated: CASSPGGGGETQYF. The entire variable domain, with the rest obtained from reference TRBV28 and TRBJ2-5, is as follows: DVKVTQSSRYLVKRTGEKVFLECVQDMDHENMFWYRQDPGLGLRLIYFSYDVKMKEKGDIPEGYSVSREKKERFSLILESASTNQTSMYLCASSPGGGGETQYFGPGTRLLVL.

The chain couples TRBV24-1 to TRBJ2-7; 7 bases map to TRBD1. CDR3 length equals 15 residues. After removal of 0 bases from V and 5 bases from J, the junction contained 6 bases not matched to a gene. Germline V gives CDR1 KGHDR, CDR2 SFDVKD. The CDR3 is CATSDLDRDSHEQYF. The CDR3 DNA is TGTGCCACCAGTGATTTGGACAGGGATTCCCACGAGCAGTACTTC.

V usage is TRBV5-4 and J usage is TRBJ2-7; the D gene is possibly TRBD2 (5 bases). The germline gives CDR1 SGHNT, CDR2 YYREEE (reference sequence). The CDR3 runs 12 residues. Between the trimmed V and J ends, which lost 0 bases and 5 bases, there was a span of 6 bases. The CDR3 region has the DNA TGTGCCAGCAGCTTGGCCGGGAACGAGCAGTACTTC. Residues: CASSLAGNEQYF.

The chain has TRBV7-9 and TRBJ1-6; a weak D match, TRBD1 (5 bases). The CDR3 length is 15 residues. V dropped 4 bases and J dropped 6 bases, with 13 bases sitting between them. Germline V lookup: CDR1 SEHNR, CDR2 FQNEAQ (reference sequence). CDR3 nucleotides: TGTGCCAGCAGCTGGGGGGAGGCGATTAATTCACCCCTCCACTTT. Translated, it gives CASSWGEAINSPLHF.

V is TRBV7-9 and J is TRBJ2-3; TRBD2 matches at 7 bases. Per the germline V gene, CDR1 is SEHNR and CDR2 is FQNEAQ (reference sequence). This CDR3 is 15 amino acids long. The junction had 6 bases not matched to a gene; V was cut back by 3 bases and J by 3 bases. The CDR3 DNA sequence: TGTGCCAGCAGCTTGGGAGCGGGGTTTACAGATACGCAGTATTTT. Translated: CASSLGAGFTDTQYF. Supplemented by reference TRBV7-9 and TRBJ2-3, the full variable domain reads DTGVSQNPRHKITKRGQNVTFRCDPISEHNRLYWYRQTLGQGPEFLTYFQNEAQLEKSRLLSDRFSAERPKGSFSTLEIQRTEQGDSAMYLCASSLGAGFTDTQYFGPGTRLTVL.

The chain recombines TRBV11-1 with TRBJ2-1; 12 positions agree with TRBD2. Germline CDR1 and CDR2: SGHAT and FQDESV (reference sequence). The CDR3 extends over 15 amino acids. Trimming at V came to 1 base and at J to 9 bases, leaving 4 bases not matched to a gene. DNA of the CDR3: TGTGCCAGCAGCTTAGAACTAGCGGGGGGAGCTGAGCAGTTCTTC. Amino acid sequence: CASSLELAGGAEQFF.

This chain joins TRBV10-3 and TRBJ1-3; unclear D gene. CDR3 length: 13 amino acids. Germline V gene lookup returns CDR1 ENHRY and CDR2 SYGVKD. V was cut by 6 bases and J by 4 bases, with 10 bases left in between. The CDR3 coding sequence is TGTGCCATCAGGGGCTTACAAGGAAACACCATATATTTT. This codes for CAIRGLQGNTIYF.

V and J are TRBV2 and TRBJ2-1, with TRBD2 identical over 10 bases. The CDR3 extends over 15 amino acids. The germline V gene encodes CDR1 SNHLY and CDR2 FYNNEI. After removal of 7 bases from V and 9 bases from J, the junction contained 12 bases not matched to a gene. CDR3 in DNA: TGTGCCAGCACCGTTAGCGGGGGGCCCTTTAGTGAGCAGTTCTTC. Translation gives CASTVSGGPFSEQFF.

The chain joins TRBV6-5 to TRBJ1-1; TRBD1 might be the D (5 bases). Germline lookup yields CDR1 MNHEY and CDR2 SVGAGI. The CDR3 is made up of 13 amino acids. Trimming shortened V by 7 bases and J by 4 bases, and 13 bases separated the two germline ends. The CDR3 DNA is TGTGCCAGCACTCCCGGACATATCACTGAAGCTTTCTTT. Translation: CASTPGHITEAFF.

A few counts support this clone. The chain links TRBV3-1 (or the pseudogene TRBV3-2) to TRBJ2-1; TRBD2 aligns across 9 bases. V was pared by 3 bases and J by 4 bases, with 10 bases of the junction left unmatched. The CDR3 extends over 17 amino acids. Germline CDR1 LGHDT, CDR2 YNNKEL (reference sequence). CDR3 DNA sequence: TGTGCCAGCAGCCAGATACCGGGACTAGCAACGTACAATGAGCAGTTCTTC. Amino acid sequence: CASSQIPGLATYNEQFF.

This chain joins TRBV5-8 and TRBJ1-2, with 7 bases aligning to TRBD1. The CDR3 length is 14 residues. The germline gives CDR1 SGHTS, CDR2 YDEGEE. Unmatched junction bases numbered 7, after V lost 4 bases and J lost 4 bases. The DNA of the CDR3 is TGTGCCAGCAGCAGCTACGGACAGGCCTATGGCTACACCTTC. Protein product: CASSSYGQAYGYTF.

V usage is TRBV3-1 (or the pseudogene TRBV3-2) and J usage is TRBJ1-1, with D perhaps TRBD1 (6 bases). V lost 0 bases to trimming and J lost 5 bases, with 13 bases between them. Germline V gene lookup returns CDR1 LGHDT and CDR2 YNNKEL (reference sequence). This CDR3 has 15 residues. The CDR3 DNA reads TGTGCCAGCAGCCAAGAGACAGGTGTTAAAACTGAAGCTTTCTTT. Amino acids: CASSQETGVKTEAFF.

V is TRBV30 and J is TRBJ1-4; D might be TRBD1 (6 bases). Per germline, CDR1 GTSNPN and CDR2 SVGIG (reference sequence). V lost 8 bases, J lost 8 bases, and 18 bases lay in between. The CDR3 is 13 amino acids. The CDR3: CAITDGQGEKLFF. CDR3 DNA sequence: TGTGCCATAACGGACGGCCAGGGGGAAAAACTGTTTTTT.

The genes are TRBV6-2 or TRBV6-3 and TRBJ1-1, with TRBD1 identical over 8 bases. With V trimmed by 5 bases and J by 3 bases, 2 bases remained unmatched. The length of the CDR3 is 13 residues. Looked up from germline, CDR1 is MNHEY and CDR2 is SVGEGT. CDR3 nucleotide sequence: TGTGCCAGCAGTGCGACAGGGGACACTGAAGCTTTCTTT. As protein: CASSATGDTEAFF.

This rearrangement joins TRBV5-1 to TRBJ1-6; 9 bases agree with TRBD1. V shed 3 bases, J shed 9 bases, and the junction held 10 bases outside the gene matches. The CDR3 totals 16 residues. Germline V gene data show CDR1 as SGHRS and CDR2 as YFSETQ. CDR3 nucleotide sequence: TGCGCCAGCAGCTGGACGCAGACAGGGGGAGTTTCACCCCTCCACTTT. This codes for CASSWTQTGGVSPLHF.

The table lists this clone with a count of one. The rearrangement uses TRBV5-1 and TRBJ1-5; D gene uncertain. There are 14 residues in the CDR3. The V and J ends lost 2 bases and 3 bases respectively, with 9 bases between them. Germline CDR1 reads SGHRS; CDR2 reads YFSETQ. CDR3 DNA sequence: TGCGCCAGCAGCTTCCGGGATGACAATCAGCCCCAGCATTTT. Its protein is CASSFRDDNQPQHF.

This chain uses TRBV7-8 with TRBJ2-5, with TRBD2 identical over 12 bases. There are 17 residues in the CDR3. From germline, CDR1 is SGHVS and CDR2 FQNEAQ. With V trimmed by 1 base and J by 4 bases, 7 bases remained unmatched. The CDR3 DNA follows: TGTGCCAGCAGCTTAGGTCTAGCGGGGGGGCTAGGAGAGACCCAGTACTTC. Its protein is CASSLGLAGGLGETQYF.

To note about this clone: Compared with germline, one end of the junction differs, possibly owing to a read error. The rearrangement uses TRBV7-7 and TRBJ2-1, with TRBD2 matching over 10 bases. This CDR3 region has 16 residues. Germline loops: CDR1 SSHAT, CDR2 FNYEAQ (reference sequence). The CDR3 is CASSPIAGGIPNEQFF. The DNA for the CDR3 is TGTGCTAGCAGCCCCATAGCGGGGGGAATCCCCAATGAGCAGTTCTTC.

The V gene is TRBV30, the J gene TRBJ2-2; tentative D call: TRBD1 (6 bases). The V gene's germline CDR1 is GTSNPN and CDR2 SVGIG (reference sequence). There are 12 residues in the CDR3. V was trimmed by 5 bases and J by 6 bases, leaving 10 bases between them. CDR3 in DNA: TGTGCCTGGGAAGGGGGTGCCGGGGAGCTGTTTTTT. This gives the protein CAWEGGAGELFF.

This chain links TRBV12-5 with TRBJ2-5; D is perhaps TRBD1 (6 bases). This CDR3 comprises 16 residues. The germline V gene encodes CDR1 LGHNT and CDR2 FRNRAP. Trimming removed 1 base from V and 5 bases from J, with 17 bases in between. The CDR3 coding sequence is TGTGCTAGTGGTTTGGAGGGGCTCCTAGGGGGTGAGACCCAGTACTTC. It yields the protein CASGLEGLLGGETQYF.

V is TRBV5-5 and J is TRBJ1-6; D is uncertain. This CDR3 contains 15 residues. The germline CDR1 and CDR2 sequences are SGHKS and YYEKEE (reference sequence). With 4 bases removed from V and 9 bases from J, the gap between germline ends came to 17 bases. CDR3 in amino acids: CASSAQTALSSPLHF. CDR3 DNA sequence: TGTGCCAGCAGCGCACAGACCGCGCTTTCTTCACCCCTCCACTTT.

The chain recombines TRBV6-5 with TRBJ1-3; the D is unclear. The CDR3 has 16 residues. Germline CDR1 reads MNHEY; CDR2 reads SVGAGI. The ends were cut back, 0 bases at V and 0 bases at J, with 9 bases in the middle. This CDR3 reads CASSYSPLSSGNTIYF. The CDR3 DNA sequence: TGTGCCAGCAGTTACTCGCCACTGAGCTCTGGAAACACCATATATTTT.

This clone has just a few counts. The genes are TRBV5-4 and TRBJ1-2, with a tentative D call TRBD1 (5 bases). Trimming pared 0 bases from V and 4 bases from J, leaving 10 bases between. Germline V CDR1 and CDR2: SGHNT, YYREEE (reference sequence). CDR3 length: 14 residues. The CDR3 here is CASSLGGEAYGYTF. The DNA of the CDR3 is TGTGCCAGCAGCTTGGGGGGGGAAGCCTATGGCTACACCTTC.